This T cell receptor beta chain was captured in a study of identical twins. Study-level points and caveats: It was possible that invariant MAIT and iNKT cells partly confounded the zero-insertion analyses.

TCRdb independently ran MiXCR on the 5' RACE reads; one entry per CDR3 protein. The top ten hold 4% to 5.5% of the sample, which has hundreds of thousands of distinct CDR3 sequences, 21% seen once. Comments on this clonotype: Antigen: not known.

The data also belong to a second study, concerning T cells expressing NK-cell markers. That publication notes: Just one sequenced donor of eight was HCMV-seronegative, while seven were seropositive. NKG2C+ dominant clonotypes from over five donors made up roughly 1.0-7.5% of CD8+ T cells.

Sequencing input: PBMCs. The sequence derives from a woman aged 18-29 years in good health.

The CDR3 DNA reads TGTGCCAGCAGTCGGGTGCGCACAGATACGCAGTATTTT. Protein: CASSRVRTDTQYF. This chain links TRBV6-6 with TRBJ2-3; D is ambiguous. CDR1 is MNHNY, CDR2 SVGAGI, per germline (reference sequence). The CDR3 contains 13 residues. Between the trimmed V and J ends, which lost 5 bases and 1 base, there was a span of 7 bases.